The 26 T cell receptor beta chains below come from one sample, sequenced in a study of shared clonotypes between healthy human individuals. The method was immunoSEQ multiplex PCR; TCRdb's version includes in-frame clones alone and lacks a portion of them. Altogether approximately 980,000 clones are present, over 75% being singletons, with the ten largest covering approximately 1.5%. Sequences were obtained from memory CD4+ T cells sorted from blood. Subset indicated: CD45RA-negative fraction. These receptors were taken from a man aged 18 to 29 in good health.

The chain couples TRBV6-5 to TRBJ2-7, with D tentatively TRBD1 (6 bases). Trimming left V 9 bases short and J 2 bases short, with 14 bases between. From germline, CDR1 is MNHEY and CDR2 SVGAGI. CDR3 length: 13 amino acids. CDR3 amino acids: CASGTPLAYEQYF. DNA for the CDR3: TGTGCCAGTGGGACACCCCTCGCCTACGAGCAGTACTTC.

The V call is TRBV13, the J call TRBJ2-3; D is unclear. The V and J ends lost 1 base and 0 bases respectively, with 14 bases between them. Germline-derived CDR1 and CDR2 are PRHDT and FYEKMQ (reference sequence). The CDR3 has 17 amino acids. The CDR3 protein is CASSLVVGLGSTDTQYF. The CDR3 coding sequence is TGTGCCAGCAGCTTAGTGGTGGGTCTTGGTAGCACAGATACGCAGTATTTT. Combining the CDR3 with reference TRBV13 and TRBJ2-3 gives the whole variable domain AAGVIQSPRHLIKEKRETATLKCYPIPRHDTVYWYQQGPGQDPQFLISFYEKMQSDKGSIPDRFSAQQFSDYHSELNMSSLELGDSALYFCASSLVVGLGSTDTQYFGPGTRLTVL.

CDR3 sequence reads: CASSMTSGRADEQFF. The CDR3 DNA is TGTGCCAGCAGCATGACTAGCGGGAGGGCGGATGAGCAGTTCTTC. This sequence joins TRBV7-2 and TRBJ2-1, with TRBD2 matching over 14 bases. V lost 5 bases and J lost 8; bases outside the gene matches: 5. Germline CDR1 SGHTA, CDR2 FQGNSA. This CDR3 spans 15 amino acids.

The chain is built from TRBV14 and TRBJ2-3; 9 nucleotides align to TRBD1. Trimming took 4 bases from V and 2 from J; bases not matched to a gene: 7. CDR3 length equals 16 residues. CDR1 is SGHDN and CDR2 is FVKESK in the germline V gene. Written as DNA, the CDR3 is TGTGCCAGCAGCCCTCCGGGACAGGGACTCACAGATACGCAGTATTTT. The encoded protein is CASSPPGQGLTDTQYF.

The chain couples TRBV6-5 to TRBJ2-7; D unresolved. CDR1 and CDR2 (germline): MNHEY, SVGAGI. V was cut by 6 bases and J by 8 bases, with 11 bases left in between. The length of the CDR3 is 11 residues. DNA for the CDR3: TGTGCCAGCAGCCTCTCGGACCAGCAGTACTTC. Translated: CASSLSDQQYF.

The chain recombines TRBV7-9 with TRBJ2-5, with a tentative D call TRBD1 (6 bases). CDR3 length: 13 amino acids. Germline CDR1 reads SEHNR; CDR2 reads FQNEAQ (reference sequence). The germline V and J ends were trimmed by 4 bases and 7 bases, with 13 bases remaining between them. CDR3 residues: CASSSGTTGTQYF. As DNA, the CDR3 is TGTGCCAGCAGCTCCGGGACAACGGGGACCCAGTACTTC.

The genes are TRBV5-1 and TRBJ1-6; D gene uncertain. Germline loops: CDR1 SGHRS, CDR2 YFSETQ. Deletions cut 4 bases from V and 9 bases from J, with 11 bases between. CDR3 length: 13 residues. CDR3: CASSTDRGSPLHF. CDR3 nucleotides: TGCGCCAGCAGCACGGATCGCGGTTCACCCCTCCACTTT.

This chain joins TRBV4-3 and TRBJ2-1; 7 nucleotides agree with TRBD2. CDR1 is LGHNA, CDR2 YSLEER, per germline. Trimming at V came to 0 bases and at J to 7 bases, leaving 9 bases not matched to a gene. The CDR3 sequence is 16 residues long. This CDR3 reads CASSQDQAGVGNEQFF. The CDR3 DNA sequence: TGCGCCAGCAGCCAAGATCAGGCGGGAGTAGGTAATGAGCAGTTCTTC.

The chain joins TRBV19 to TRBJ2-3, with 7 nucleotides matching TRBD2. CDR3 length equals 17 residues. In germline, CDR1 is LNHDA, CDR2 SQIVND (reference sequence). V shed 7 bases, J shed 0 bases, and the junction held 13 bases outside the gene matches. Here the CDR3 DNA reads TGTGCCAGTACTCTTTCAGCGGGGAGGACTAGCACAGATACGCAGTATTTT. Its protein is CASTLSAGRTSTDTQYF.

The gene calls are TRBV28 and TRBJ2-2; D call uncertain. Germline V CDR1 and CDR2: MDHEN, SYDVKM. V dropped 10 bases and J dropped 1 base, with 7 bases sitting between them. This CDR3 is built from 12 residues. CDR3 amino acids: CATVRNTGELFF. CDR3 in DNA: TGTGCCACTGTGCGGAACACCGGGGAGCTGTTTTTT.

Comment on this clone: The identical CDR3 is also encoded by other nucleotide sequences in the sample. The V gene is TRBV10-2, the J gene TRBJ1-5; no reliable D call. The CDR3 extends over 13 amino acids. Trimming took off 3 bases at V and 4 bases at J, with 7 bases between the two ends. The V gene's germline CDR1 is WSHSY and CDR2 SAAADI. The CDR3 is CASSDSRNQPQHF. In DNA, the CDR3 is TGCGCCAGCAGTGACAGCCGAAATCAGCCCCAGCATTTT.

This clone was picked up a small number of times. The rearrangement uses TRBV23-1 and TRBJ2-7; D possibly matches TRBD1 or TRBD2 (5 bases each). TRBV23-1 is treated as an ORF (open reading frame) with a function not yet certain. The CDR3 is made up of 16 amino acids. Trimming shortened V by 3 bases and J by 0 bases, and 15 bases separated the two germline ends. The DNA for the CDR3 is TGCGCCAGCAGTCATCGGAGGACAAATAGCTCCTACGAGCAGTACTTC. Encoded protein: CASSHRRTNSSYEQYF.

The chain has TRBV2 and TRBJ2-3; possibly TRBD1 or TRBD2 for D (5 bases each). The CDR3 extends over 14 amino acids. Trimming left V 6 bases short and J 1 base short, with 11 bases between. From germline, CDR1 is SNHLY and CDR2 FYNNEI. The CDR3 reads CASSLGRGTDTQYF. DNA for the CDR3: TGTGCCAGCAGCTTGGGACGAGGCACAGATACGCAGTATTTT. The whole variable domain, filled in from reference TRBV2 and TRBJ2-3, reads EPEVTQTPSHQVTQMGQEVILRCVPISNHLYFYWYRQILGQKVEFLVSFYNNEISEKSEIFDDQFSVERPDGSNFTLKIRSTKLEDSAMYFCASSLGRGTDTQYFGPGTRLTVL.

The gene calls are TRBV10-2 and TRBJ1-1; possibly TRBD1 for D (6 bases). In germline, CDR1 is WSHSY, CDR2 SAAADI. CDR3 size: 13 residues. Between the trimmed V and J ends, which lost 11 bases and 1 base, there was a span of 14 bases. The CDR3 DNA sequence: TGCGCCGGCGCTCAGGGGCGGAACACTGAAGCTTTCTTT. Translating gives CAGAQGRNTEAFF.

CDR3 sequence reads: CASSSTGYEAFF. The CDR3 DNA reads as TGTGCCAGCAGCTCCACAGGCTATGAAGCTTTCTTT. This sequence joins TRBV11-2 and TRBJ1-1, with D perhaps matching TRBD1 (5 bases). Per germline, CDR1 SGHAT and CDR2 FQNNGV. The ends were cut back, 4 bases at V and 7 bases at J, with 10 bases in the middle. The CDR3 is made up of 12 amino acids. The entire variable domain, with the rest obtained from reference TRBV11-2 and TRBJ1-1, is as follows: EAGVAQSPRYKIIEKRQSVAFWCNPISGHATLYWYQQILGQGPKLLIQFQNNGVVDDSQLPKDRFSAERLKGVDSTLKIQPAKLEDSAVYLCASSSTGYEAFFGQGTRLTVV.

This clone has more than one count but fewer than ten. In DNA form, the CDR3 reads TGTGCCATCAGTGACCCCGACAGGGGTTTTGACTATGGCTACACCTTC. It is translated as CAISDPDRGFDYGYTF. V gene TRBV10-3 combines with J gene TRBJ1-2, with TRBD1 matching 8 bases. The CDR3 consists of 16 residues. The ends lost 3 bases at V and 3 bases at J; junction bases unmatched: 9. Per germline, CDR1 ENHRY and CDR2 SYGVKD.

The chain couples TRBV28 to TRBJ1-2; possible D gene TRBD1, 6 bases. Germline CDR1 is MDHEN and CDR2 is SYDVKM. This CDR3 has 13 residues. V was trimmed by 5 bases and J by 8 bases, leaving 15 bases between them. The CDR3: CASSPPAGEGYTF. The CDR3 coding sequence is TGTGCCAGCAGTCCCCCAGCAGGGGAAGGCTACACCTTC.

V usage is TRBV18 and J usage is TRBJ2-2; D is ambiguous. This CDR3 region has 12 residues. Germline CDR1 and CDR2: KGHSH and LQKENI. The V and J ends lost 2 bases and 6 bases respectively, with 4 bases between them. CDR3 nucleotides: TGTGCCAGCTCACCAGGGCCCGGGGAGCTGTTTTTT. Residues: CASSPGPGELFF.

V gene TRBV6-1 combines with J gene TRBJ2-3, with TRBD2 identical over 11 bases. The CDR3 has 14 amino acids. V dropped 7 bases and J dropped 1; count of bases not matched to a gene: 1. Germline V gene lookup returns CDR1 MNHNS and CDR2 SASEGT. The CDR3 spells CASIAGGGTDTQYF. The DNA for the CDR3 is TGTGCCAGCATAGCGGGGGGGGGCACAGATACGCAGTATTTT.

The rearrangement links TRBV6-5 to TRBJ1-2; D is possibly TRBD1 (6 bases). The CDR3 is 14 residues long. Deletions cut 5 bases from V and 3 bases from J, with 13 bases between. Per germline, CDR1 MNHEY and CDR2 SVGAGI. This chain's CDR3 is CASSEFRGDYGYTF. CDR3 DNA: TGTGCCAGCAGTGAATTCAGGGGTGACTATGGCTACACCTTC.

The chain uses TRBV11-3 and TRBJ2-1; no reliable D call. This CDR3 has 12 amino acids. Germline loops: CDR1 SGHNT, CDR2 YENEEA. Trimming stripped 2 bases from V and 9 bases from J, with 8 bases between. CDR3 bases: TGTGCCAGCAGCTTAAAGATTGGTGAGCAGTTCTTC. It encodes CASSLKIGEQFF.

This clone was detected once. The gene calls are TRBV4-1 and TRBJ2-4, with 8 positions matching TRBD1. Trimming at V came to 0 bases and at J to 7 bases, leaving 8 bases not matched to a gene. The CDR3 length is 16 residues. Germline V gives CDR1 MGHRA, CDR2 YSYEKL. The CDR3 here is CASSQDRGQGRNIQYF. The CDR3 nucleotides are TGCGCCAGCAGCCAAGATCGAGGACAGGGCAGGAACATTCAGTACTTC.

The rearrangement uses TRBV6-1 and TRBJ2-3, with D perhaps TRBD1 (5 bases). Germline CDR1 reads MNHNS; CDR2 reads SASEGT. CDR3 length: 14 residues. The ends were cut back, 6 bases at V and 0 bases at J, with 10 bases in the middle. CDR3 sequence reads: CASRVTASTDTQYF. CDR3 nucleotides: TGTGCCAGCAGGGTGACAGCTAGCACAGATACGCAGTATTTT.

CDR3 bases: TGTGCCAGCAGCTGGGCACAGGGAGGCACTTTCTTT. Translation gives CASSWAQGGTFF. The V gene is TRBV5-6, the J gene TRBJ1-1; D possibly corresponds to TRBD1 (6 bases). The CDR3 runs to 12 residues. Germline V gene lookup returns CDR1 SGHDT and CDR2 YYEEEE. V lost 3 bases and J lost 12, with 15 bases in between.

V usage is TRBV4-1 and J usage is TRBJ1-5; D is perhaps TRBD1 (5 bases). The CDR3 runs 13 residues. CDR1 is MGHRA and CDR2 is YSYEKL in the germline V gene. The V gene lost 0 bases and the J gene lost 6 bases, with 6 bases spanning the gap. The CDR3 sequence: CASSQDGGQPQHF. Written as DNA, the CDR3 is TGCGCCAGCAGCCAAGATGGGGGTCAGCCCCAGCATTTT.

A remark on this clone: A read error may produce the germline difference seen at one junction end. The V call is TRBV12-5, the J call TRBJ2-3, with 9 positions matching TRBD1. The CDR3 runs 12 residues. Germline CDR1 reads LGHNT; CDR2 reads FRNRAP. CDR3 protein: CASGLDRGTQYF. The CDR3 DNA sequence: TGTGCTAGTGGCTTGGACAGGGGCACGCAGTATTTT.